This T cell receptor beta chain was sequenced for a study of PD-1 blockade in classical Hodgkin lymphoma. Regarding the study as a whole: According to reports, newly diagnosed patients had lower baseline TCR diversity than healthy donors, and relapsed/refractory patients had lower baseline TCR diversity still. Repertoire differences lack defined causes, possibly disease activity or prior therapy.

Clones were sequenced by immunoSEQ multiplex PCR, and TCRdb holds only the in-frame ones, with some missing. The repertoire holds roughly 27,000 clones, with more than 70% as singletons. This clone was counted a few times. Its antigen is undetermined. Time point reported: newly diagnosed, previously untreated cHL patient sample. Thawed PBMCs yielded CD4+ T cells through magnetic negative selection. Newly diagnosed classical Hodgkin lymphoma PBMCs, still untreated, provided the comparison samples. The clonotype comes from a human donor with classical Hodgkin lymphoma. Material: CD4+ T cells from blood.

The chain's CDR3 is CASSVTAHNQPQHF. The CDR3 bases are TGTGCCAGCAGCGTAACAGCCCACAATCAGCCCCAGCATTTT. V usage is TRBV28 and J usage is TRBJ1-5; D unresolved. The CDR3 contains 14 residues. The V end lost 6 bases, the J end lost 3 bases, and 12 bases lay between the germline ends. Germline loops: CDR1 MDHEN, CDR2 SYDVKM. The full variable domain, completed using reference TRBV28 and TRBJ1-5, is DVKVTQSSRYLVKRTGEKVFLECVQDMDHENMFWYRQDPGLGLRLIYFSYDVKMKEKGDIPEGYSVSREKKERFSLILESASTNQTSMYLCASSVTAHNQPQHFGDGTRLSIL.